A single sample is the source of the 5 T cell receptor beta chains below, sequenced in a study of T-cell memory formation after mild COVID-19. TCRdb used MiXCR to reprocess the 5' RACE reads, holding one entry per CDR3 protein. The sample lists about 170,000 distinct CDR3 sequences, around 13% occurring once. The sequenced material came from PBMCs or a T cell subset sorted from them (not recorded which). Receptor source: a man aged 18 to 30 who had mild COVID-19 (a few samples of this study predate the infection). Cell type and time point are not known.

This clonotype appeared many times. The chain joins TRBV10-3 to TRBJ2-7, with no clear D. This CDR3 is 13 amino acids long. Germline values: CDR1 ENHRY, CDR2 SYGVKD. The V and J ends lost 10 bases and 1 base respectively, with 14 bases between them. The CDR3 region is CATRATLSYEQYF. The DNA of the CDR3 is TGTGCCACCCGGGCTACCCTATCCTACGAGCAGTACTTC.

The chain uses TRBV7-2 and TRBJ2-3, with 12 bases matching TRBD2. There are 17 residues in the CDR3. The germline V gene has CDR1 SGHTA and CDR2 FQGNSA. V lost 0 bases and J lost 4; bases outside the gene matches: 5. The CDR3 sequence: CASSLALAGGRADTQYF. The CDR3, as DNA: TGTGCCAGCAGCTTAGCGCTAGCGGGGGGGAGGGCAGATACGCAGTATTTT.

The V call is TRBV27, the J call TRBJ2-2, with 12 bases lining up with TRBD2. Trimming removed 6 bases from V and 4 bases from J; junction bases left unmatched: 9. Germline lookup yields CDR1 MNHEY and CDR2 SMNVEV (reference sequence). The CDR3 spans 17 residues. The DNA of the CDR3 is TGTGCCAGCAGGCGCAAACTAGCGGGGGGTATCACCGGGGAGCTGTTTTTT. The encoded protein is CASRRKLAGGITGELFF.

This clonotype was recorded a few times. The chain couples TRBV10-3 to TRBJ1-1; D unresolved. Per the germline V gene, CDR1 is ENHRY and CDR2 is SYGVKD. V shed 9 bases and J shed 5 bases, with 10 bases lying between them. The CDR3 runs 11 residues. The CDR3 loop is CAILAGTEAFF. The CDR3 coding sequence is TGTGCCATTTTAGCGGGGACTGAAGCTTTCTTT.

This clonotype came up a few times. This chain uses TRBV6-2 or TRBV6-3 with TRBJ2-1, with 16 bases lining up with TRBD2. The V gene's germline CDR1 is MNHEY and CDR2 SVGEGT. The CDR3 length is 17 residues. Trimming removed 8 bases from V and 1 base from J; junction bases left unmatched: 5. CDR3 coding DNA: TGTGCCAGCGGGGGACTAGCGGGGGGGCGGTCCTACAATGAGCAGTTCTTC. Encoded protein: CASGGLAGGRSYNEQFF.